This T cell receptor beta chain was sequenced for a study of molecular identifiers for immune sequencing clone quantification. Study observations and caveats: Clones that exceeded 20 RNA copies held over 98% of effector molecules, yet under 1% in naive cells.

Details on this clonotype: The antigen remains undetermined.

Via MiXCR, TCRdb re-called the PCR reads, giving one row per CDR3 protein. Among about 640,000 distinct CDR3 sequences listed, 15% to 20% were seen once. With 8 bases clipped from V and 4 bases from J, the junction kept 9 bases outside the gene matches. In germline, CDR1 is MDHEN, CDR2 SYDVKM. The CDR3 extends over 14 amino acids. The sample taken for sequencing was naive CD8+ T cells from blood, with Jurkat cell RNA spiked in. Subset defined: FACS-sorted CD8+CD4-CCR7+CD45RA+ naive T cells. This sequence joins TRBV28 and TRBJ2-7, with 9 bases that match TRBD1. The source of this sequence is a human donor in good health. Some libraries in this study had Jurkat cell RNA spiked in. CDR3 amino acids: CASGPTGGIYEQYF. The CDR3 region has the DNA TGTGCCAGCGGTCCCACAGGGGGCATTTACGAGCAGTACTTC.